This T cell receptor beta chain was profiled in a study of cytomegalovirus exposure and HLA in healthy donors. Donors consisted of healthy bone marrow donors. Germline V gene data show CDR1 as MNHNS and CDR2 as SASEGT. V shed 6 bases and J 4 bases; nucleotides not matched to a gene: 5. The CDR3 runs 14 residues. As regards this clone: The antigen is not known.

PCR employed 60 Vbeta and 13 Jbeta primers. The protocol was immunoSEQ multiplex PCR, while the TCRdb copy is restricted to in-frame clones and leaves out a portion. The sample lists 180,000 or so clones; under 85% were seen once. Overall study findings and caveats: In a later analysis, HLA-associated TCR beta chains were more clonally expanded than equally common others. Being indistinguishable, some V segments were excluded, TRBV6-2 and TRBV6-3 among them. The study flagged some 180 TCR beta chains as cytomegalovirus-associated.

V and J are TRBV6-1 and TRBJ1-1, with TRBD1 matching 10 bases. The receptor's source is a human donor in good health. The specimen sequenced was PBMCs. The CDR3 DNA sequence: TGTGCCAGCAGCCAGACAGGGGGCGGCACTGAAGCTTTCTTT. Its translation is CASSQTGGGTEAFF.